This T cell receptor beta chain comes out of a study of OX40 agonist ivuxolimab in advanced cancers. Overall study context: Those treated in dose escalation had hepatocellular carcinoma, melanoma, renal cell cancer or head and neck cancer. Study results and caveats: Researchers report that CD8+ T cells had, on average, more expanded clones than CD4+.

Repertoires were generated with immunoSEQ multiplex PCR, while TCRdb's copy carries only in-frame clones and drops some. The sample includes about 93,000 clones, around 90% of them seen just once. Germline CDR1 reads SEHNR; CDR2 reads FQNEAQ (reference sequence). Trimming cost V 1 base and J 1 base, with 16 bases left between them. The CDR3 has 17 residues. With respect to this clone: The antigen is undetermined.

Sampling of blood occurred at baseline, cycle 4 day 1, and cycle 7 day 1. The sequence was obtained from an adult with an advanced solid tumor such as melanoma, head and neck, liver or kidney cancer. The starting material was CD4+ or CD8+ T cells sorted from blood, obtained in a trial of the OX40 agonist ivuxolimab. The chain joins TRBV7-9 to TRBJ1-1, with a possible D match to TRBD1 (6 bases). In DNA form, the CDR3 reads TGTGCCAGCAGCTTAGTACGGGGGGGCGCTGGGAACACTGAAGCTTTCTTT. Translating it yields CASSLVRGGAGNTEAFF.